This paragraph covers one TCR beta chain sequence. This sample is drawn from a study of T cell responses to AZD1222 COVID-19 vaccine. The method was immunoSEQ multiplex PCR; TCRdb's version includes in-frame clones alone and lacks a portion of them. The sample shows about 120,000 clones, 75% to 90% of them seen only once. The CDR3 has 11 residues. Deletions cut 3 bases from V and 8 bases from J, with 10 bases between. Germline CDR1 SQVTM, CDR2 ANQGSEA. The receptor was derived from an adult in good health. The material sequenced was peripheral blood, taken on day 0 of MenACWY control vaccination. V and J are TRBV29-1 and TRBJ1-2; TRBD1 might be the D (5 bases). The chain's CDR3 is CSVEKGRGYTF. DNA for the CDR3: TGCAGCGTTGAGAAGGGACGAGGCTACACCTTC. The variable domain in full, with the rest retrieved from reference TRBV29-1 and TRBJ1-2, is SAVISQKPSRDICQRGTSLTIQCQVDSQVTMMFWYRQQPGQSLTLIATANQGSEATYESGFVIDKFPISRPNLTFSTLTVSNMSPEDSSIYLCSVEKGRGYTFGSGTRLTVV.